This entry lists 32 T cell receptor beta chains sequenced from one sample in a study of T cells after yellow fever vaccination. TCRdb used MiXCR to reprocess the 5' RACE reads, holding one entry per CDR3 protein. Of 95,000 to 150,000 distinct CDR3 sequences detected, around 9.8% appear once; the ten largest clones hold 40%. The material was CD8+ T cells sorted from PBMCs, obtained on the day of the yellow fever booster vaccination. These receptors all stem from a young man who received the YFV17D yellow fever vaccine.

This clonotype showed up just a few times. The chain recombines TRBV6-2 or TRBV6-3 with TRBJ1-1, with D perhaps matching TRBD1 (5 bases). Germline V gives CDR1 MNHEY, CDR2 SVGEGT. There are 11 residues in the CDR3. The germline V and J ends were trimmed by 2 bases and 10 bases, with 8 bases remaining between them. This chain's CDR3 is CASSYGAAAFF. The CDR3 bases are TGTGCCAGCAGTTACGGGGCAGCAGCTTTCTTT.

DNA of the CDR3: TGCAGTGCTAGAGGTTTGTTCACAGGGTCCCACAATGAGCAGTTCTTC. This codes for CSARGLFTGSHNEQFF. V usage is TRBV20-1 and J usage is TRBJ2-1; tentative D call: TRBD1 (6 bases). Trimming removed 1 base at V and 5 bases at J, with 18 bases between. This CDR3 spans 16 amino acids. The germline gives CDR1 DFQATT, CDR2 SNEGSKA (reference sequence).

The chain links TRBV5-1 to TRBJ2-1; 8 nucleotides line up with TRBD1. The V gene end was trimmed by 0 bases and the J gene end by 9 bases; junction bases not matched to a gene: 11. Germline assignment: CDR1 SGHRS and CDR2 YFSETQ. This CDR3 comprises 16 residues. This CDR3 reads CASSLVPGQGAGEQFF. DNA for the CDR3: TGCGCCAGCAGCTTGGTTCCTGGGCAGGGGGCCGGTGAGCAGTTCTTC.

This clonotype appeared a few times. The J gene is TRBJ2-1, the V gene TRBV7-6; D possibly uses TRBD1 or TRBD2 (5 bases each). V dropped 1 base and J dropped 4 bases, with 23 bases sitting between them. Germline V gives CDR1 SGHVS, CDR2 FNYEAQ. CDR3 size: 19 residues. In DNA, the CDR3 is TGTGCCAGCAGCTTAGTGTGGGATACCGGGACCGAAAGATACAATGAGCAGTTCTTC. This translates into CASSLVWDTGTERYNEQFF. The full variable domain, in which reference TRBV7-6 and TRBJ2-1 provide the parts outside the CDR3, is GAGVSQSPRYKVTKRGQDVALRCDPISGHVSLYWYRQALGQGPEFLTYFNYEAQQDKSGLPNDRFSAERPEGSISTLTIQRTEQRDSAMYRCASSLVWDTGTERYNEQFFGPGTRLTVL.

This clonotype was recorded a few times. The chain carries TRBV13 and TRBJ2-1; the D is unclear. V lost 5 bases and J 7 bases, leaving 18 bases between the germline ends. This CDR3 has 15 amino acids. CDR1 is PRHDT and CDR2 is FYEKMQ in the germline V gene (reference sequence). CDR3 residues: CASSPQPRPLNEQFF. The CDR3 nucleotides are TGTGCCAGCAGCCCCCAACCGCGCCCCTTGAATGAGCAGTTCTTC.

This chain joins TRBV6-2 or TRBV6-3 and TRBJ1-1; D is unclear. The ends were cut back, 2 bases at V and 3 bases at J, with 16 bases in the middle. This CDR3 region has 16 residues. Per the germline V gene, CDR1 is MNHEY and CDR2 is SVGEGT. In nucleotides, the CDR3 is TGTGCCAGCAGTTACGGCCGCCGGGGAAAGGACACTGAAGCTTTCTTT. Translation: CASSYGRRGKDTEAFF.

The J gene is TRBJ1-2, the V gene TRBV5-6, with TRBD1 as a possible D gene (5 bases). Germline V gene sequence: CDR1 SGHDT, CDR2 YYEEEE. CDR3 length: 14 amino acids. The V end was cut by 3 bases, the J end by 2 bases, with 11 bases between. The CDR3 nucleotides read TGTGCCAGCAGCTCCCAAAGACAGAACTATGGCTACACCTTC. Translating gives CASSSQRQNYGYTF.

CDR3 sequence (DNA): TGTGCCAGTTCCCGCTTGAACACTGAAGCTTTCTTT. Translation gives CASSRLNTEAFF. The chain carries TRBV27 and TRBJ1-1; no clear D. Trimming cost V 9 bases and J 0 bases, with 8 bases left between them. Germline V gene data show CDR1 as MNHEY and CDR2 as SMNVEV (reference sequence). This CDR3 region has 12 residues.

This sequence joins TRBV6-5 and TRBJ1-2; 9 bases are a match to TRBD1. The CDR3 contains 14 residues. The ends lost 5 bases at V and 6 bases at J; junction bases unmatched: 7. Per the germline V gene, CDR1 is MNHEY and CDR2 is SVGAGI. The CDR3 DNA sequence: TGTGCCAGCAGTGGGACAGGGAGTATGGATGGCTACACCTTC. Its translation is CASSGTGSMDGYTF.

Only a few counts were recorded for this clonotype. The genes are TRBV7-9 and TRBJ1-4; weak D call: TRBD1 (5 bases). Trimming pared 5 bases from V and 0 bases from J, leaving 16 bases between. CDR3 length: 17 residues. In germline, CDR1 is SEHNR, CDR2 FQNEAQ (reference sequence). This chain's CDR3 is CASSTKTGPATNEKLFF. In DNA form, the CDR3 reads TGTGCCAGCAGCACCAAGACGGGACCTGCAACTAATGAAAAACTGTTTTTT.

The rearrangement joins TRBV7-9 to TRBJ1-5; no reliable D call. Germline CDR1 reads SEHNR; CDR2 reads FQNEAQ (reference sequence). This CDR3 has 16 residues. The V gene lost 5 bases and the J gene lost 1 base, with 15 bases spanning the gap. The CDR3 nucleotides are TGTGCCAGCAGCAAAGGCGTGCCGAGGAGCAATCAGCCCCAGCATTTT. Amino acids: CASSKGVPRSNQPQHF.

The J gene is TRBJ2-5, the V gene TRBV12-3 or TRBV12-4, with 12 bases aligning to TRBD2. The CDR3 runs 16 residues. Trimming cost V 1 base and J 2 bases; bases outside gene matches: 2. This CDR3 reads CASSLGGLAGQETQYF. CDR3 nucleotide sequence: TGTGCCAGCAGTTTAGGAGGACTAGCGGGGCAAGAGACCCAGTACTTC.

This clonotype was counted many times. The rearrangement links TRBV20-1 to TRBJ2-7, with D possibly TRBD1 on 6 matching bases. Trimming pared 0 bases from V and 2 bases from J, leaving 14 bases between. The germline gives CDR1 DFQATT, CDR2 SNEGSKA (reference sequence). This CDR3 comprises 15 residues. This chain's CDR3 is CSARDRDTQPYEQYF. DNA of the CDR3: TGCAGTGCTAGAGATCGGGACACACAACCCTACGAGCAGTACTTC.

The rearrangement links TRBV19 to TRBJ2-7, with 9 bases aligning to TRBD2. The ends lost 10 bases at V and 9 bases at J; junction bases unmatched: 13. Germline lookup yields CDR1 LNHDA and CDR2 SQIVND (reference sequence). CDR3 length: 13 residues. The CDR3 reads CATSRGLAPPQYF. The CDR3 DNA reads as TGTGCCACCTCTCGGGGACTAGCCCCTCCGCAGTACTTC.

The chain has TRBV4-3 and TRBJ2-3, with D possibly matching TRBD2 (6 bases). The germline V gene has CDR1 LGHNA and CDR2 YSLEER. The CDR3 is 15 residues long. V was trimmed by 1 base and J by 4 bases, leaving 12 bases between them. CDR3 DNA sequence: TGCGCCAGCAGCCAAGGGGCTAGCGCCGCAGATACGCAGTATTTT. Protein product: CASSQGASAADTQYF.

There are many counts of this clonotype. CDR3 bases: TGCAGTGCTAGAGATGCGGGGGAAACCTACGAGCAGTACGTC. Protein: CSARDAGETYEQYV. This chain joins TRBV20-1 and TRBJ2-7; 7 bases agree with TRBD2. V dropped 0 bases and J dropped 2; count of bases not matched to a gene: 4. The CDR3 runs to 14 residues. Germline CDR1 DFQATT, CDR2 SNEGSKA (reference sequence).

This clonotype was detected many times. The rearrangement joins TRBV11-1 to TRBJ2-2; D is unclear. V was pared by 3 bases and J by 3 bases, with 2 bases between. Germline CDR1 is SGHAT and CDR2 is FQDESV (reference sequence). The CDR3 is 12 residues long. The CDR3 here is CASSFDTGELFF. In nucleotides, the CDR3 is TGTGCCAGCAGCTTTGACACCGGGGAGCTGTTTTTT.

The J gene is TRBJ2-1, the V gene TRBV7-6, with 9 bases identical to TRBD1. Germline lookup yields CDR1 SGHVS and CDR2 FNYEAQ. Germline trimming cut 4 bases from V and 6 bases from J; bases unmatched to any gene: 4. The CDR3 has 14 residues. The CDR3 DNA sequence: TGTGCCAGCAGCTCCCTGACAGGGGGCAATGAGCAGTTCTTC. It encodes CASSSLTGGNEQFF. Variable domain in full (rest from reference TRBV7-6 and TRBJ2-1): GAGVSQSPRYKVTKRGQDVALRCDPISGHVSLYWYRQALGQGPEFLTYFNYEAQQDKSGLPNDRFSAERPEGSISTLTIQRTEQRDSAMYRCASSSLTGGNEQFFGPGTRLTVL.

The chain combines TRBV11-2 with TRBJ2-2; either TRBD1 or TRBD2 may supply D (7 bases each). The CDR3 sequence is 15 residues long. Trimming shortened V by 5 bases and J by 5 bases, and 15 bases separated the two germline ends. The germline V gene encodes CDR1 SGHAT and CDR2 FQNNGV. For the CDR3, the DNA is TGTGCCAGCAGCCCCAGGGGGGGGCTGACCGGGGAGCTGTTTTTT. This sequence encodes CASSPRGGLTGELFF.

The rearrangement uses TRBV12-3 or TRBV12-4 and TRBJ1-5; TRBD1 matches 8 bases. This CDR3 is 14 amino acids long. Losses at the gene ends were 6 bases for V and 1 base for J; bases not matched to a gene: 2. The CDR3 spells CASRTGESNQPQHF. DNA of the CDR3: TGTGCCAGCAGGACAGGGGAAAGCAATCAGCCCCAGCATTTT.

This clonotype turned up a few times. The CDR3 region has the DNA TGTGCCAGCAGGTTGGGGGGGGATGATGGCTACACCTTC. Translation: CASRLGGDDGYTF. The genes are TRBV12-3 or TRBV12-4 and TRBJ1-2; possible D gene TRBD1, 5 bases. V dropped 6 bases and J dropped 6 bases, with 14 bases sitting between them. The CDR3 runs 13 residues.

The table lists this clonotype with a few counts. This rearrangement joins TRBV3-1 to TRBJ1-1, with D perhaps matching TRBD1 (6 bases). Germline CDR1 is LGHDT and CDR2 is YNNKEL (reference sequence). V lost 4 bases and J 4 bases, leaving 13 bases between the germline ends. The CDR3 is 14 residues long. The CDR3 DNA is TGTGCCAGCAGCCGCTACCAGGGGCCCACTGAAGCTTTCTTT. Residues: CASSRYQGPTEAFF.

This clonotype was picked up a small number of times. This sequence joins TRBV6-5 and TRBJ2-7; a weak D match, TRBD1 (6 bases). CDR3 length: 12 amino acids. Germline CDR1 MNHEY, CDR2 SVGAGI. Trimming took 8 bases from V and 3 from J, leaving 11 bases between them. The CDR3 nucleotides read TGTGCCAGCGGGGACAACAGCTACGAGCAGTACTTC. Amino acids: CASGDNSYEQYF.

This clonotype was detected ten times or more. The CDR3 loop reads CASSPFIQGIDQPQHF. The DNA of the CDR3 is TGCGCCAGCAGCCCGTTCATACAGGGGATTGATCAGCCCCAGCATTTT. The rearrangement links TRBV4-1 to TRBJ1-5; 7 bases are a match to TRBD1. CDR3 size: 16 residues. The V and J ends lost 4 bases and 5 bases, in that order; junction bases with no gene match: 11. CDR1 and CDR2 from the germline V gene are MGHRA and YSYEKL.

Regarding this clonotype: The junction does not match germline at one end; this may be a read error. This chain uses TRBV12-3 or TRBV12-4 with TRBJ2-2; D possibly corresponds to TRBD2 (5 bases). This CDR3 comprises 14 residues. The CDR3 sequence is CASSFAVYTGELFF. CDR3 coding DNA: TGTGCCAGCAGTTTTGCTGTATACACCGGGGAGCTTTTTTTT.

This clonotype was seen a few times. This chain connects TRBV6-2 or TRBV6-3 to TRBJ2-7; D possibly uses TRBD1 or TRBD2 (6 bases each). The V end lost 6 bases, the J end lost 4 bases, and 19 bases lay between the germline ends. CDR3 length: 15 amino acids. CDR1 MNHEY and CDR2 SVGEGT come from the germline V gene. CDR3 in DNA: TGTGCCAGCAGAACGCTCCGGGGGCCCGCGTACGAGCAGTACTTC. Its protein is CASRTLRGPAYEQYF.

This clonotype has just a few counts. The chain is built from TRBV6-5 and TRBJ2-7, with 7 bases that match TRBD1. V dropped 4 bases and J dropped 4; count of bases not matched to a gene: 7. Germline lookup yields CDR1 MNHEY and CDR2 SVGAGI. The CDR3 sequence is 14 residues long. This CDR3 is CASSSSGTVYEQYV. The CDR3 coding sequence is TGTGCCAGCAGTTCGTCCGGGACAGTATACGAGCAGTACGTC.

The rearrangement joins TRBV14 to TRBJ2-7; D might be TRBD1 (5 bases). Trimming shortened V by 6 bases and J by 6 bases, and 30 bases separated the two germline ends. The CDR3 length is 18 residues. Germline-derived CDR1 and CDR2 are SGHDN and FVKESK. The CDR3 sequence: CASRIPIRTPRDRLEQYV. The CDR3 nucleotides are TGTGCCAGCAGAATCCCGATAAGGACACCAAGAGATAGGCTCGAGCAGTACGTC.

The V and J genes are TRBV7-8 and TRBJ2-2; TRBD1 aligns across 11 bases. CDR3 length: 16 residues. The V gene end was trimmed by 3 bases and the J gene end by 4 bases; junction bases not matched to a gene: 4. Germline V gene data show CDR1 as SGHVS and CDR2 as FQNEAQ. The CDR3 reads CASSFTGTGGTGELFF. For the CDR3, the DNA is TGTGCCAGCAGCTTCACCGGGACAGGGGGCACCGGGGAGCTGTTTTTT.

Only a few counts were recorded for this clonotype. V usage is TRBV11-2 and J usage is TRBJ2-7, with D tentatively TRBD2 (6 bases). In germline, CDR1 is SGHAT, CDR2 FQNNGV. Trimming took 5 bases from V and 4 from J, leaving 15 bases between them. The CDR3 extends over 14 amino acids. CDR3 DNA sequence: TGTGCCAGCAGCGGGCGGGCTAGCGCGTACGAGCAGTACTTC. Its protein is CASSGRASAYEQYF. The variable domain in full, completed from reference TRBV11-2 and TRBJ2-7, reads EAGVAQSPRYKIIEKRQSVAFWCNPISGHATLYWYQQILGQGPKLLIQFQNNGVVDDSQLPKDRFSAERLKGVDSTLKIQPAKLEDSAVYLCASSGRASAYEQYFGPGTRLTVT.

This clonotype was observed once. J is TRBJ1-5 and V is TRBV2, with D possibly TRBD1 on 5 matching bases. The CDR3 has 15 residues. The V gene lost 9 bases and the J gene lost 0 bases, with 15 bases spanning the gap. The germline V gene has CDR1 SNHLY and CDR2 FYNNEI. DNA of the CDR3: TGTGCCAGTCGGGACGTCGGTTATAGCAATCAGCCCCAGCATTTT. Protein sequence: CASRDVGYSNQPQHF.

This clonotype was seen ten or more times. The chain uses TRBV5-1 and TRBJ1-5, with TRBD1 as a possible D gene (5 bases). The CDR3 has 15 amino acids. Between the trimmed V and J ends, which lost 1 base and 4 bases, there was a span of 12 bases. Germline values: CDR1 SGHRS, CDR2 YFSETQ. The CDR3 DNA reads TGCGCCAGCAGCTTGCGGGGCGCGATGAATCAGCCCCAGCATTTT. It specifies CASSLRGAMNQPQHF.